Detailed here is one T cell receptor (beta chain). The antigen remains undetermined. Trimming removed 4 bases from V and 10 bases from J, with 11 bases in between. CDR1 and CDR2 (germline): SEHNR, FQNEAQ (reference sequence). This CDR3 has 12 residues. Use of 60 Vbeta and 13 Jbeta primers characterized the PCR. Assay: immunoSEQ multiplex PCR; the TCRdb copy retains only in-frame clones and omits some. The sample comprises roughly 130,000 clones, roughly 80% of which are singletons, and around 3% rests with the top ten. This record comes from a study of cytomegalovirus exposure and HLA in healthy donors. Looking at the study overall: Prior work identified 100 million to 130 million unique TCR beta sequences in 150 million to 200 million T cells. About 85 million unique TCRs from HLA-typed donors were held in an early release of data.

General study findings and limits: Generally TCR sequences proved uncommon, though certain public TCRs appeared in numerous donors. Later genetic work tied a missense DCLRE1C variant to beta-chain V and J trimming.

The rearrangement joins TRBV7-9 to TRBJ2-1; D is possibly TRBD1 (5 bases). The clonotype comes from a male donor in good health and CMV-seronegative. What was sequenced was PBMCs. The CDR3 sequence: CASSWTIREQFF. In nucleotides, the CDR3 is TGTGCCAGCAGCTGGACAATTAGGGAGCAGTTCTTC.